Following are 20 T cell receptor beta chains from one sample sequenced in a study of blood T cells in healthy people across ages (dated by TCRdb to 2014 to 2015). Preparation of the library involved 5' RACE. Instrument on record: Illumina HiSeq 2500. A second PCR of roughly 6 to 11 cycles was run with a J-beta primer mix and a sample-barcoded 5' primer. TCRdb itself trimmed the public reads at Q25 with fastp, ran MiXCR and retained productive beta chains. Each CDR3 protein appears once, grouped with its most common genes and DNA. This sample comprises 600,000 to 850,000 distinct CDR3 sequences, roughly 25% of them detected only once. The ten largest clones add up to 8% to 10% of the sample. The data were also submitted as part of a second study, on T cells of mothers and their children.

The source material was blood. All receptors come from a boy aged 5 to 17 in good health.

This clonotype has more than one count but fewer than ten. This chain connects TRBV6-5 to TRBJ1-2; no clear D. Per germline, CDR1 MNHEY and CDR2 SVGAGI. CDR3 size: 14 residues. V lost 0 bases, J lost 3 bases, and 8 bases lay in between. CDR3 in DNA: TGTGCCAGCAGTTACTCGGAGGGCCACTATGGCTACACCTTC. It codes for CASSYSEGHYGYTF.

CDR3 bases: TGTGCCAGCAGTGAAGGCACAGGGACCCTCCACGAGCAGTACTTC. This sequence encodes CASSEGTGTLHEQYF. The rearrangement uses TRBV6-1 and TRBJ2-7, with D perhaps matching TRBD1 (6 bases). CDR1 is MNHNS and CDR2 is SASEGT in the germline V gene. The CDR3 covers 15 residues. Trimming left V 1 base short and J 5 bases short, with 15 bases between.

This clonotype was found a few times. This sequence joins TRBV29-1 and TRBJ1-1, with D perhaps matching TRBD1 (6 bases). The germline gives CDR1 SQVTM, CDR2 ANQGSEA. The CDR3 is made up of 13 amino acids. V lost 4 bases, J lost 6 bases, and 15 bases lay in between. The CDR3 bases are TGCAGCGTTGGGTTTAGACAGGCGGCTGAAGCTTTCTTT. This sequence encodes CSVGFRQAAEAFF.

The gene calls are TRBV20-1 and TRBJ2-5, with TRBD2 matching 8 bases. The CDR3 has 13 residues. CDR1 DFQATT and CDR2 SNEGSKA come from the germline V gene (reference sequence). With 5 bases clipped from V and 3 bases from J, the junction kept 5 bases outside the gene matches. The CDR3 is CSASSGWEETQYF. The CDR3 DNA sequence: TGCAGTGCTTCTAGCGGGTGGGAAGAGACCCAGTACTTC.

There are a few counts of this clonotype. The V and J genes are TRBV29-1 and TRBJ2-7, with D perhaps TRBD1 (5 bases). Trimming removed 6 bases from V and 0 bases from J, with 9 bases in between. The germline CDR1 and CDR2 sequences are SQVTM and ANQGSEA. The CDR3 contains 12 residues. CDR3 sequence reads: CSVDTSSYEQYF. For the CDR3, the DNA is TGCAGCGTGGACACGAGCTCCTACGAGCAGTACTTC.

For the CDR3, the DNA is TGCGCCAGCAGTGAAGTTGGAAGCACAGATACGCAGTATTTT. Its protein is CASSEVGSTDTQYF. The chain joins TRBV10-2 to TRBJ2-3; no definite D call. CDR1 WSHSY and CDR2 SAAADI come from the germline V gene. This CDR3 has 14 residues. The germline V and J ends were trimmed by 3 bases and 0 bases, with 7 bases remaining between them.

The chain employs TRBV7-9 and TRBJ2-1, with 11 bases matching TRBD1. The closer fit of TRBJ2-7 to the DNA end suggests the J call may be wrong. This CDR3 comprises 18 residues. Germline V gives CDR1 SEHNR, CDR2 FQNEAQ (reference sequence). In nucleotides, the CDR3 is TGTGCCAGCAGCTTACCGGACGGGACAGGGGGTTTTAGCTACGAGCAGTACTTC. Translated, it gives CASSLPDGTGGFSYEQYF.

CDR3 protein: CSVEDLSLRSTGELFF. The CDR3 coding sequence is TGCAGCGTTGAAGATCTCAGCCTCAGGAGCACCGGGGAGCTGTTTTTT. The chain joins TRBV29-1 to TRBJ2-2; no clear D gene. Trimming shortened V by 0 bases and J by 4 bases, and 15 bases separated the two germline ends. Germline CDR1 and CDR2: SQVTM and ANQGSEA. CDR3 size: 16 residues.

The DNA for the CDR3 is TGTGCCAGCAGCCGCGGACGCCACTCTGGAAACACCATATATTTT. Amino acids: CASSRGRHSGNTIYF. The V call is TRBV6-2 or TRBV6-3, the J call TRBJ1-3, with no clear D. Germline V gives CDR1 MNHEY, CDR2 SVGEGT. The ends were cut back, 6 bases at V and 0 bases at J, with 12 bases in the middle. This CDR3 has 15 residues.

There are a few counts of this clonotype. The chain links TRBV5-1 to TRBJ2-7; D ambiguous. Germline values: CDR1 SGHRS, CDR2 YFSETQ. With 0 bases removed from V and 5 bases from J, the gap between germline ends came to 12 bases. The CDR3 spans 14 residues. CDR3 bases: TGCGCCAGCAGCTTGGGCGGCGAAGGCAACGAGCAGTACTTC. Its protein product is CASSLGGEGNEQYF.

This clonotype occurred a few times. The chain combines TRBV12-3 or TRBV12-4 with TRBJ1-2; D gene ambiguous. This CDR3 is 11 amino acids long. V was shortened by 5 bases and J by 6 bases, with 7 bases between the two germline ends. For the CDR3, the DNA is TGTGCCAGCAGTACGTGGGATGGCTACACCTTC. Amino acid sequence: CASSTWDGYTF.

The J gene is TRBJ1-3, the V gene TRBV20-1, with D unclear. The V end was cut by 6 bases, the J end by 0 bases, with 3 bases between. The CDR3 consists of 11 residues. Germline values: CDR1 DFQATT, CDR2 SNEGSKA (reference sequence). CDR3 region: CSALSGNTIYF. The CDR3, as DNA: TGCAGTGCACTCTCTGGAAACACCATATATTTT.

V is TRBV20-1 and J is TRBJ1-2, with D tentatively TRBD1 (6 bases). The V gene's germline CDR1 is DFQATT and CDR2 SNEGSKA (reference sequence). The CDR3 is 14 amino acids. Trimming left V 1 base short and J 1 base short, with 10 bases between. The CDR3 DNA reads as TGCAGTGCTAGAGCTGGACAGATTAACTATGGCTACACCTTC. It translates to CSARAGQINYGYTF.

This clonotype came up a few times. The chain employs TRBV7-9 and TRBJ1-1, with a tentative D call TRBD1 (5 bases). The CDR3 sequence is 17 residues long. V was shortened by 4 bases and J by 5 bases, with 23 bases between the two germline ends. CDR1 and CDR2 (germline): SEHNR, FQNEAQ (reference sequence). In DNA, the CDR3 is TGTGCCAGCAGCTCCCCCGGCGGGCAGGGATCCGAAACTGAAGCTTTCTTT. It codes for CASSSPGGQGSETEAFF.

CDR3 sequence: CATSRSSLDLLAKNIQYF. In DNA, the CDR3 is TGTGCCACCAGCAGATCGAGTCTGGATCTTCTAGCCAAAAACATTCAGTACTTC. The chain links TRBV15 to TRBJ2-4; D remains ambiguous. CDR1 LNHNV and CDR2 YYDKDF come from the germline V gene (reference sequence). Deletions cut 2 bases from V and 0 bases from J, with 17 bases between. The CDR3 consists of 18 residues.

About this clonotype: Its ends do not fully match the called genes, so a read error is possible. The rearrangement uses TRBV12-3 or TRBV12-4 and TRBJ2-5; D is unresolved. This CDR3 has 13 amino acids. CDR3 protein: CASSLVGQETQCF. CDR3 coding DNA: TGTGCCAGCAGTTTAGTAGGGCAAGAGACCCAGTGCTTC.

This rearrangement joins TRBV7-3 to TRBJ1-1; 8 bases match TRBD1. Germline V CDR1 and CDR2: SGHTA, FQGTGA. The J segment lost 3 bases and the V segment lost 5 bases, leaving 11 bases of the junction unmatched. The CDR3 sequence is 16 residues long. The CDR3 spells CASSATGTGVDTEAFF. The CDR3 bases are TGTGCCAGCAGCGCCACAGGGACAGGCGTGGACACTGAAGCTTTCTTT. Full variable domain (rest looked up from reference TRBV7-3 and TRBJ1-1): GAGVSQTPSNKVTEKGKYVELRCDPISGHTALYWYRQSLGQGPEFLIYFQGTGAADDSGLPNDRFFAVRPEGSVSTLKIQRTERGDSAVYLCASSATGTGVDTEAFFGQGTRLTVV.

This clonotype was observed a handful of times. The rearrangement uses TRBV29-1 and TRBJ2-3, with a weak D call TRBD1 (6 bases). The CDR3 consists of 15 residues. Germline V gene lookup returns CDR1 SQVTM and CDR2 ANQGSEA. The V end was cut by 6 bases, the J end by 0 bases, with 16 bases between. The CDR3 DNA reads TGCAGCGTCGCCGAGGGGGAAGGGAGCACAGATACGCAGTATTTT. This gives the protein CSVAEGEGSTDTQYF.

This sequence joins TRBV29-1 and TRBJ1-1; D not certain. V was clipped by 1 base and J by 3 bases, with 6 bases between them. CDR1 and CDR2 from the germline V gene are SQVTM and ANQGSEA. The CDR3 extends over 12 amino acids. CDR3 in amino acids: CSVEGRDTEAFF. For the CDR3, the DNA is TGCAGCGTTGAAGGTAGGGACACTGAAGCTTTCTTT.

CDR3 DNA sequence: TGTGCCAGCACCCCACCGGACGTCTACGAGCAGTACTTC. It codes for CASTPPDVYEQYF. V is TRBV2 and J is TRBJ2-5, with D unresolved. The DNA end is a closer match to TRBJ2-7, so the J assignment may be wrong. The germline V gene encodes CDR1 SNHLY and CDR2 FYNNEI. The CDR3 spans 13 residues.